One and the same sample provided the 20 T cell receptor beta chains below, sequenced in a study of Tregs in tolerant kidney transplant recipients. TCRdb's copy holds only in-frame clones and misses some; the assay was immunoSEQ multiplex PCR. The table has about 240,000 clones, 84% seen once; the top ten hold 0.5% to 0.65%. Sequenced material: CD4+ T cells from blood. These receptors originate from a human donor in good health.

The rearrangement joins TRBV18 to TRBJ2-1, with TRBD1 as a possible D gene (5 bases). With 6 bases removed from V and 7 bases from J, the gap between germline ends came to 13 bases. CDR1 and CDR2 from the germline V gene are KGHSH and LQKENI. The CDR3 length is 13 residues. This CDR3 reads CASSQLKGNEQFF. The CDR3 region has the DNA TGTGCCAGCTCGCAACTAAAGGGGAATGAGCAGTTCTTC. Supplemented by reference TRBV18 and TRBJ2-1, the full variable domain reads NAGVMQNPRHLVRRRGQEARLRCSPMKGHSHVYWYRQLPEEGLKFMVYLQKENIIDESGMPKERFSAEFPKEGPSILRIQQVVRGDSAAYFCASSQLKGNEQFFGPGTRLTVL.

V usage is TRBV5-4 and J usage is TRBJ2-3; no firm D call. Trimming took off 6 bases at V and 2 bases at J, with 28 bases between the two ends. This CDR3 comprises 19 residues. Germline V lookup: CDR1 SGHNT, CDR2 YYREEE (reference sequence). The CDR3 reads CASTTNPFWSFPSTDTQYF. CDR3 in DNA: TGTGCCAGCACCACCAACCCTTTTTGGTCCTTCCCCTCCACAGATACGCAGTATTTT.

The gene calls are TRBV30 and TRBJ1-3, with 7 bases matching TRBD1. This CDR3 is 15 amino acids long. The ends lost 2 bases at V and 2 bases at J; junction bases unmatched: 6. Germline CDR1 is GTSNPN and CDR2 is SVGIG (reference sequence). The CDR3 loop is CAWSYGTVAGNTIYF. Here the CDR3 DNA reads TGTGCCTGGAGTTACGGGACAGTCGCTGGAAACACCATATATTTT. The full variable domain, its missing parts supplied by reference TRBV30 and TRBJ1-3, is SQTIHQWPATLVQPVGSPLSLECTVEGTSNPNLYWYRQAAGRGLQLLFYSVGIGQISSEVPQNLSASRPQDRQFILSSKKLLLSDSGFYLCAWSYGTVAGNTIYFGEGSWLTVV.

The chain couples TRBV4-1 to TRBJ1-1; no firm D call. The CDR3 has 15 amino acids. Deletions cut 7 bases from V and 1 base from J, with 16 bases between. Germline V lookup: CDR1 MGHRA, CDR2 YSYEKL. CDR3 nucleotide sequence: TGCGCCAGCATCCCCTTAGCCGGGAAGAACACTGAAGCTTTCTTT. This gives the protein CASIPLAGKNTEAFF.

This clone was seen a handful of times. The V gene is TRBV9, the J gene TRBJ2-7; unclear D gene. This CDR3 region has 15 residues. Germline V gene lookup returns CDR1 SGDLS and CDR2 YYNGEE. V was pared by 0 bases and J by 0 bases, with 10 bases between. This CDR3 is CASSVDLTPSYEQYF. Written as DNA, the CDR3 is TGTGCCAGCAGCGTAGATCTAACCCCCTCCTACGAGCAGTACTTC.

The chain is built from TRBV6-5 and TRBJ2-5, with D possibly matching TRBD1 (5 bases). Trimming pared 4 bases from V and 1 base from J, leaving 7 bases between. Germline V gene data show CDR1 as MNHEY and CDR2 as SVGAGI. The CDR3 consists of 13 residues. The CDR3 protein is CASSFDSQETQYF. CDR3 sequence (DNA): TGTGCCAGCAGTTTCGACAGCCAAGAGACCCAGTACTTC.

The chain employs TRBV19 and TRBJ2-7; 8 nucleotides line up with TRBD2. V shed 3 bases and J 3 bases; nucleotides not matched to a gene: 7. Germline V gene lookup returns CDR1 LNHDA and CDR2 SQIVND (reference sequence). The CDR3 runs 15 residues. CDR3 sequence reads: CASSIVLAGLYEQYF. The CDR3 bases are TGTGCCAGTAGTATTGTGCTAGCGGGTCTCTACGAGCAGTACTTC. Variable domain in full (rest from reference TRBV19 and TRBJ2-7): DGGITQSPKYLFRKEGQNVTLSCEQNLNHDAMYWYRQDPGQGLRLIYYSQIVNDFQKGDIAEGYSVSREKKESFPLTVTSAQKNPTAFYLCASSIVLAGLYEQYFGPGTRLTVT.

This chain joins TRBV18 and TRBJ2-6; D is possibly TRBD1 (6 bases). Deletions cut 3 bases from V and 0 bases from J, with 9 bases between. The CDR3 loop spans 16 amino acids. Looked up from germline, CDR1 is KGHSH and CDR2 is LQKENI. This CDR3 reads CASSPLQGSGANVLTF. The DNA for the CDR3 is TGTGCCAGCTCACCTTTACAGGGCTCTGGGGCCAACGTCCTGACTTTC.

The chain joins TRBV25-1 to TRBJ2-7; D is unclear. Trimming removed 4 bases at V and 2 bases at J, with 12 bases between. The CDR3 has 14 residues. From germline, CDR1 is MGHDK and CDR2 SYGVNS. For the CDR3, the DNA is TGTGCCAGCAGTGGGGCGGTAAAGACCTACGAGCAGTACTTC. This gives the protein CASSGAVKTYEQYF.

This clone was observed once. This chain links TRBV6-1 with TRBJ2-7; a weak D match, TRBD2 (6 bases). V was trimmed by 7 bases and J by 2 bases, leaving 18 bases between them. Per the germline V gene, CDR1 is MNHNS and CDR2 is SASEGT. The CDR3 totals 15 residues. The CDR3 sequence is CASTRWGAGPYEQYF. The CDR3 DNA reads TGTGCCAGCACCCGGTGGGGAGCGGGCCCCTACGAGCAGTACTTC.

The chain joins TRBV7-8 to TRBJ2-3, with D tentatively TRBD1 or TRBD2 (5 bases each). Germline V gene lookup returns CDR1 SGHVS and CDR2 FQNEAQ. The V gene lost 0 bases and the J gene lost 10 bases, with 17 bases spanning the gap. This CDR3 has 15 amino acids. The CDR3 reads CASSLAARGVRAQYF. The CDR3 nucleotides read TGTGCCAGCAGCTTAGCAGCCAGAGGGGTTAGGGCGCAGTATTTT. Based on the CDR3 plus reference TRBV7-8 and TRBJ2-3, the full variable domain is GAGVSQSPRYKVAKRGQDVALRCDPISGHVSLFWYQQALGQGPEFLTYFQNEAQLDKSGLPSDRFFAERPEGSVSTLKIQRTQQEDSAVYLCASSLAARGVRAQYFGPGTRLTVL.

V and J are TRBV4-2 and TRBJ2-1, with no clear D. V lost 4 bases, J lost 7 bases, and 17 bases lay in between. This CDR3 is 15 amino acids long. Germline assignment: CDR1 LGHNA and CDR2 YNFKEQ. The DNA of the CDR3 is TGTGCCAGCAGCCCCAAGACCTCGACCCGTAATGAGCAGTTCTTC. Protein product: CASSPKTSTRNEQFF.

This clone occurred a few times. J is TRBJ2-7 and V is TRBV5-4; TRBD2 aligns across 7 bases. This CDR3 contains 15 residues. Germline CDR1 SGHNT, CDR2 YYREEE (reference sequence). The V gene end was trimmed by 0 bases and the J gene end by 0 bases; junction bases not matched to a gene: 3. CDR3 protein: CASSLGRTSSYEQYF. In DNA form, the CDR3 reads TGTGCCAGCAGCTTGGGGCGGACTAGCTCCTACGAGCAGTACTTC.

Comments on this clone: Other DNA sequences in the same sample also yield this CDR3. CDR3 amino acids: CASGLSSVDRVSPYEQYF. In DNA form, the CDR3 reads TGTGCTAGTGGTTTGTCCTCGGTGGACAGGGTCTCCCCCTACGAGCAGTACTTC. The V and J genes are TRBV12-5 and TRBJ2-7; 8 bases line up with TRBD1. V dropped 2 bases and J dropped 2; count of bases not matched to a gene: 14. This CDR3 has 18 residues. Germline loops: CDR1 LGHNT, CDR2 FRNRAP.

The chain is built from TRBV5-4 and TRBJ2-5; D is undetermined. Germline-derived CDR1 and CDR2 are SGHNT and YYREEE (reference sequence). Between the trimmed V and J ends, which lost 7 bases and 1 base, there was a span of 17 bases. CDR3 length: 15 residues. CDR3 sequence (DNA): TGTGCCAGCGGCTCCCCCACAGCTAGCCAAGAGACCCAGTACTTC. This gives the protein CASGSPTASQETQYF.

The CDR3 region has the DNA TGTGCCAGCAGCCAAAGTCCGCGGGACAGAGATACGCAGTATTTT. Translating gives CASSQSPRDRDTQYF. The V call is TRBV14, the J call TRBJ2-3, with TRBD1 as a possible D gene (7 bases). Germline V gives CDR1 SGHDN, CDR2 FVKESK. There are 15 residues in the CDR3. V dropped 2 bases and J dropped 5 bases, with 14 bases sitting between them.

The chain couples TRBV2 to TRBJ2-7; 9 bases line up with TRBD2. Losses at the gene ends were 1 base for V and 0 bases for J; bases not matched to a gene: 1. Germline V gene data show CDR1 as SNHLY and CDR2 as FYNNEI. This CDR3 has 15 amino acids. The CDR3 reads CASSEELAGSYEQYF. The CDR3 DNA is TGTGCCAGCAGTGAAGAACTAGCGGGCTCCTACGAGCAGTACTTC.

This sequence joins TRBV21-1 and TRBJ2-7; TRBD2 reflects the table's D call only, with no check against the DNA. TRBV21-1 is tagged as a pseudogene. There are 14 residues in the CDR3. CDR3 residues: CASSKAESSYEQYF. CDR3 nucleotides: TGTGCCAGCAGCAAAGCCGAGAGCTCCTACGAGCAGTACTTC.

The chain combines TRBV7-8 with TRBJ1-3, with a weak D call TRBD1 (5 bases). The CDR3 consists of 14 residues. V lost 6 bases, J lost 4 bases, and 13 bases lay in between. CDR1 and CDR2 (germline): SGHVS, FQNEAQ. CDR3: CASSGERGGNTIYF. In DNA, the CDR3 is TGTGCCAGCAGTGGGGAACGGGGGGGAAACACCATATATTTT.

The J gene is TRBJ1-3, the V gene TRBV19; possible D gene TRBD1, 5 bases. The CDR3 is made up of 14 amino acids. Germline V gene sequence: CDR1 LNHDA, CDR2 SQIVND (reference sequence). V was clipped by 10 bases and J by 0 bases, with 13 bases between them. The CDR3 nucleotides are TGTGCCATGCAGCGGGGCTCCTCTGGAAACACCATATATTTT. It codes for CAMQRGSSGNTIYF.